The text below deals with one T cell receptor beta chain. Its antigen remains unidentified. These data originate in a study of T cell responses to AZD1222 COVID-19 vaccine. Findings of the study overall: Clonal diversity was possibly underestimated; the donors were predominantly white British and more often female. Unmutated variant regions are reportedly targeted by nearly half of spike-specific TCRs. A rise in Spike-specific TCR breadth and depth followed two AZD1222 doses.

TCRdb's copy holds only in-frame clones and misses some; the assay was immunoSEQ multiplex PCR. This sample yields more than 85,000 clones, of which about nine tenths are seen a single time; 1.6% belongs to the top ten. The receptor comes from an adult in good health. This specimen was peripheral blood, taken on day 0 of AZD1222 vaccination.

In DNA, the CDR3 is TGTGCCAGCAGCTTAATAGCGGGAGGGCCGGCGACCCAGTACTTC. Amino acid sequence: CASSLIAGGPATQYF. V is TRBV11-1 and J is TRBJ2-5, with 11 nucleotides matching TRBD2. The junction had 6 bases not matched to a gene; V was cut back by 2 bases and J by 7 bases. The CDR3 sequence is 15 residues long. Germline V gene sequence: CDR1 SGHAT, CDR2 FQDESV (reference sequence).